Listed here are 27 T cell receptor beta chains from one sample, sequenced in a study of T-cell memory formation after mild COVID-19. TCRdb reprocessed the 5' RACE reads with MiXCR, giving one entry per CDR3 protein. Here the sample spans 90,000 to 120,000 distinct CDR3 sequences, roughly a sixth being singletons. Sequencing input: PBMCs or a T cell subset sorted from them (not recorded which). The receptors come from a man aged 18 to 29 who had mild COVID-19 (a few samples of this study predate the infection). Cell type and time point are not known.

CDR3 sequence reads: CASNRQGNAGELFF. The CDR3 DNA reads as TGTGCCAGCAACCGACAGGGAAATGCCGGGGAGCTGTTTTTT. V and J are TRBV5-5 and TRBJ2-2, with 7 bases fitting TRBD1. V gave up 6 bases and J gave up 6 bases; unmatched junction bases: 8. Germline CDR1 SGHKS, CDR2 YYEKEE (reference sequence). The CDR3 has 14 amino acids.

This clonotype was found a few times. V is TRBV7-9 and J is TRBJ1-4, with D perhaps TRBD1 (5 bases). V lost 0 bases and J lost 10, with 15 bases in between. The CDR3 has 15 residues. In germline, CDR1 is SEHNR, CDR2 FQNEAQ (reference sequence). The CDR3 sequence is CASSLAGDVRGKLFF. The CDR3, as DNA: TGTGCCAGCAGCTTAGCAGGGGATGTCCGCGGAAAACTGTTTTTT.

The chain links TRBV7-2 to TRBJ1-4, with D maybe TRBD1 (6 bases). The CDR3 sequence is 16 residues long. Germline CDR1 is SGHTA and CDR2 is FQGNSA. Trimming pared 5 bases from V and 3 bases from J, leaving 16 bases between. CDR3 sequence (DNA): TGTGCCAGCAGCCCCCGTCCCAGGGGCTCTAATGAAAAACTGTTTTTT. It translates to CASSPRPRGSNEKLFF.

This clonotype turned up a few times. This chain uses TRBV7-6 with TRBJ1-1; D unresolved. Trimming left V 3 bases short and J 1 base short, with 6 bases between. The CDR3 length is 13 residues. Germline V gene data show CDR1 as SGHVS and CDR2 as FNYEAQ. CDR3 in amino acids: CASSFSENTEAFF. CDR3 nucleotides: TGTGCCAGCAGCTTCTCCGAGAACACTGAAGCTTTCTTT. The complete variable domain, with remaining parts taken from reference TRBV7-6 and TRBJ1-1, reads GAGVSQSPRYKVTKRGQDVALRCDPISGHVSLYWYRQALGQGPEFLTYFNYEAQQDKSGLPNDRFSAERPEGSISTLTIQRTEQRDSAMYRCASSFSENTEAFFGQGTRLTVV.

To note about this clonotype: It is likely a read error, because the conserved phenylalanine at the end of the CDR3 is missing. CDR3 nucleotide sequence: TGTGCCAGCAGTTTTCTGGGCCAAGAGACCCAGTACTTA. It is translated as CASSFLGQETQYL. The chain joins TRBV12-3 or TRBV12-4 to TRBJ2-5; D is ambiguous. This CDR3 has 13 residues. The V and J ends lost 3 bases and 1 base respectively, with 6 bases between them.

The CDR3 loop is CATSAGMNTEAFF. As DNA, the CDR3 is TGTGCCACCAGTGCAGGGATGAACACTGAAGCTTTCTTT. This rearrangement joins TRBV24-1 to TRBJ1-1, with TRBD1 as a possible D gene (5 bases). CDR1 and CDR2 from the germline V gene are KGHDR and SFDVKD. Between the trimmed V and J ends, which lost 5 bases and 0 bases, there was a span of 6 bases. The CDR3 totals 13 residues.

The chain is built from TRBV5-6 and TRBJ2-5; TRBD1 matches 7 bases. Trimming took 5 bases from V and 3 from J; bases not matched to a gene: 7. Germline CDR1 is SGHDT and CDR2 is YYEEEE. CDR3 size: 14 residues. The CDR3 DNA reads as TGTGCCAGCAGAAAGACAGGGTTGGAAGAGACCCAGTACTTC. Translating it yields CASRKTGLEETQYF.

This sequence joins TRBV7-3 and TRBJ2-3; no clear D gene. The germline V gene has CDR1 SGHTA and CDR2 FQGTGA. The CDR3 length is 13 residues. Trimming cost V 4 bases and J 7 bases, with 12 bases left between them. In DNA form, the CDR3 reads TGTGCCAGCAGCTCAAGGGCTGACAATACGCAGTATTTT. Protein sequence: CASSSRADNTQYF.

The table lists this clonotype with a few counts. The genes are TRBV30 and TRBJ1-1, with 10 bases identical to TRBD1. J lost 2 bases, V lost 8 bases, and 2 bases had no gene match. The germline V gene has CDR1 GTSNPN and CDR2 SVGIG (reference sequence). The CDR3 runs 12 residues. CDR3 sequence (DNA): TGTGCCCGGGACAGGGGAAACACTGAAGCTTTCTTT. Its translation is CARDRGNTEAFF.

There are a few counts of this clonotype. The chain is built from TRBV5-1 and TRBJ1-1; unclear D gene. Trimming pared 0 bases from V and 0 bases from J, leaving 15 bases between. CDR3 length: 17 amino acids. Germline V CDR1 and CDR2: SGHRS, YFSETQ. In DNA form, the CDR3 reads TGCGCCAGCAGCTTGGCATCTCCGGGGATCATGAACACTGAAGCTTTCTTT. Residues: CASSLASPGIMNTEAFF.

This chain connects TRBV12-5 to TRBJ2-1; 15 bases align to TRBD2. CDR1 is LGHNT, CDR2 FRNRAP, per germline. V lost 5 bases, J lost 9 bases, and 5 bases stayed unmatched. CDR3 length: 15 residues. In DNA, the CDR3 is TGTGCTAGTGGTCCGGGACTAGCGGGGGGAGGTGAGCAGTTCTTC. Protein product: CASGPGLAGGGEQFF.

CDR3 sequence reads: CSARAREGFPYNEQFF. Written as DNA, the CDR3 is TGCAGTGCTAGAGCTCGGGAGGGGTTCCCCTACAATGAGCAGTTCTTC. J is TRBJ2-1 and V is TRBV20-1; 8 bases map to TRBD2. Trimming took 1 base from V and 2 from J; bases not matched to a gene: 7. The CDR3 length is 16 residues. Germline V gene data show CDR1 as DFQATT and CDR2 as SNEGSKA (reference sequence).

The gene calls are TRBV3-1 and TRBJ2-5; a weak D match, TRBD2 (6 bases). V was trimmed by 3 bases and J by 5 bases, leaving 16 bases between them. The CDR3 runs to 15 residues. Germline CDR1 is LGHDT and CDR2 is YNNKEL (reference sequence). The CDR3 DNA sequence: TGTGCCAGCAGCCAGCGGGCGGGGATGGGGGAGACCCAGTACTTC. This gives the protein CASSQRAGMGETQYF.

There are a few counts of this clonotype. The gene calls are TRBV6-5 and TRBJ2-5, with 9 bases lining up with TRBD2. CDR3 length: 17 amino acids. The V gene's germline CDR1 is MNHEY and CDR2 SVGAGI. The trim removed 6 bases at V and 2 bases at J, leaving 13 bases unmatched. CDR3 sequence reads: CASRRNPGLAKQETQYF. The CDR3 region has the DNA TGTGCCAGCAGACGAAACCCGGGACTAGCTAAACAAGAGACCCAGTACTTC.

The chain employs TRBV3-1 and TRBJ1-1; D is undetermined. Germline lookup yields CDR1 LGHDT and CDR2 YNNKEL (reference sequence). V was trimmed by 4 bases and J by 5 bases, leaving 14 bases between them. This CDR3 spans 14 amino acids. The CDR3 loop is CASSPQLGGTEAFF. CDR3 DNA: TGTGCCAGCAGCCCACAATTGGGAGGGACTGAAGCTTTCTTT.

The rearrangement uses TRBV5-1 and TRBJ1-2; TRBD1 agrees at 7 bases. J lost 1 base, V lost 0 bases, and 12 bases had no gene match. Germline CDR1 SGHRS, CDR2 YFSETQ. The CDR3 contains 18 residues. This chain's CDR3 is CASSLGTPTGLYNYGYTF. Here the CDR3 DNA reads TGCGCCAGCAGCTTGGGGACTCCGACAGGGCTGTATAACTATGGCTACACCTTC.

The table lists this clonotype with a few counts. The chain is built from TRBV6-5 and TRBJ2-7; no clear D gene. This CDR3 contains 11 residues. Trimming took 8 bases from V and 2 from J, leaving 7 bases between them. Per germline, CDR1 MNHEY and CDR2 SVGAGI. DNA of the CDR3: TGTGCCAGCTCCCCAGCCTACGAGCAGTACGTC. This sequence encodes CASSPAYEQYV.

This clonotype has only a few counts. In DNA form, the CDR3 reads TGTGCCAGCAGCCCAGAAGCGGTGAGCTCCTACGAGCAGTACTTC. It is translated as CASSPEAVSSYEQYF. The chain couples TRBV4-2 to TRBJ2-7; TRBD2 might be the D (5 bases). The CDR3 runs 15 residues. V gave up 4 bases and J gave up 0 bases, with 13 bases separating them. CDR1 LGHNA and CDR2 YNFKEQ come from the germline V gene.

This clonotype turned up a few times. J is TRBJ2-1 and V is TRBV11-3; 10 bases are shared with TRBD2. The trim removed 4 bases at V and 2 bases at J, leaving 2 bases unmatched. The CDR3 spans 15 residues. Germline V gene lookup returns CDR1 SGHNT and CDR2 YENEEA. CDR3 residues: CASSSLAGPYNEQFF. CDR3 nucleotides: TGTGCCAGCAGCTCACTAGCGGGGCCCTACAATGAGCAGTTCTTC. The whole variable domain, filled in from reference TRBV11-3 and TRBJ2-1, reads EAGVVQSPRYKIIEKKQPVAFWCNPISGHNTLYWYLQNLGQGPELLIRYENEEAVDDSQLPKDRFSAERLKGVDSTLKIQPAELGDSAVYLCASSSLAGPYNEQFFGPGTRLTVL.

This rearrangement joins TRBV7-2 to TRBJ2-3; 9 nucleotides align to TRBD2. Unmatched junction bases numbered 3, after V lost 7 bases and J lost 1 base. Germline V gives CDR1 SGHTA, CDR2 FQGNSA. The CDR3 has 14 residues. The CDR3 bases are TGTGCCAGCATCTCTAGCGGGGGCACAGATACGCAGTATTTT. This encodes CASISSGGTDTQYF.

In this sample, this clonotype turned up many times. This chain joins TRBV4-1 and TRBJ2-5; D ambiguous. CDR3 length: 14 residues. The germline V gene encodes CDR1 MGHRA and CDR2 YSYEKL. Trimming stripped 4 bases from V and 0 bases from J, with 9 bases between. The CDR3 DNA is TGCGCCAGCAGCCGTTCGGGTTACCAAGAGACCCAGTACTTC. Translated, it gives CASSRSGYQETQYF.

The rearrangement uses TRBV24-1 and TRBJ2-2; 11 bases are shared with TRBD1. Trimming at V came to 9 bases and at J to 4 bases, leaving 3 bases not matched to a gene. CDR1 is KGHDR and CDR2 is SFDVKD in the germline V gene. The CDR3 extends over 14 amino acids. Here the CDR3 DNA reads TGTGCCACCCAGGGACAGGGGGGCACCGGGGAGCTGTTTTTT. This encodes CATQGQGGTGELFF.

The chain recombines TRBV7-2 with TRBJ2-3; 10 positions match TRBD2. The CDR3 covers 17 residues. Germline trimming cut 6 bases from V and 0 bases from J; bases unmatched to any gene: 9. CDR1 SGHTA and CDR2 FQGNSA come from the germline V gene. CDR3 in DNA: TGTGCCAGCAGTTCGCCTAGCGGGGGCCCAAGCACAGATACGCAGTATTTT. Translating gives CASSSPSGGPSTDTQYF.

This clonotype appeared many times. The chain carries TRBV7-2 and TRBJ1-1, with unresolved D. This CDR3 region has 13 residues. Germline CDR1 and CDR2: SGHTA and FQGNSA. V was clipped by 4 bases and J by 2 bases, with 8 bases between them. CDR3 in amino acids: CASSSDPNTEAFF. In DNA form, the CDR3 reads TGTGCCAGCAGCTCCGACCCTAACACTGAAGCTTTCTTT.

This clonotype was counted only a few times. This chain links TRBV6-5 with TRBJ1-5; unclear D gene. Germline V gene data show CDR1 as MNHEY and CDR2 as SVGAGI. The CDR3 runs 13 residues. The germline V and J ends were trimmed by 4 bases and 5 bases, with 9 bases remaining between them. DNA of the CDR3: TGTGCCAGCAGTTCCTCGTCCGATCAGCCCCAGCATTTT. It codes for CASSSSSDQPQHF.

The V gene is TRBV12-3 or TRBV12-4, the J gene TRBJ2-7; TRBD1 matches 7 bases. This CDR3 has 17 residues. V was pared by 2 bases and J by 3 bases, with 13 bases of the junction left unmatched. CDR3 coding DNA: TGTGCCAGCAGTTTAAGGGTTTCTAGGGCAGGGGGCTACGAGCAGTACTTC. This encodes CASSLRVSRAGGYEQYF.

This chain links TRBV5-1 with TRBJ1-1; the D is unclear. This CDR3 has 14 amino acids. CDR1 is SGHRS, CDR2 YFSETQ, per germline. V lost 2 bases, J lost 0 bases, and 8 bases lay in between. The CDR3 nucleotides read TGCGCCAGCAGCTTAGCGGGGATGAACACTGAAGCTTTCTTT. This translates into CASSLAGMNTEAFF.